A selection of T cell receptor beta chains follows, all from one sample in a study of post-analysis software for immune sequencing data. TCRdb reprocessed the PCR reads via MiXCR and lists one record per CDR3 protein. The sample yields 700,000 to 900,000 distinct CDR3 sequences, approximately 44% seen once. The specimen sequenced was blood. All receptors derive from a girl under 18 with multiple sclerosis. Each CDR3 is given with its conserved first and last residue. Fields, in order: V gene, D gene, clone size, J gene, CDR3 DNA, CDR3 protein. The D gene is left open where the match is weak. Size tells how often a clone was seen (once, few, many) or the class of an expanded clone, and some rows leave it out.

TRBV5-4,NA,NA,TRBJ2-3,TGTGCCAGCAGCTTGTGGTCAGATACGCAGTATTTT,CASSLWSDTQYF
TRBV7-9,NA,NA,TRBJ1-4,TGTGCCAGCAGCTTAGGCAATCAGGGACTCAATGAAAAACTGTTTTTT,CASSLGNQGLNEKLFF
TRBV20-1,TRBD2,NA,TRBJ2-5,TGCAGTGCTACGGCGGGGGTGGAGACCCAGTACTTC,CSATAGVETQYF
TRBV7-9,NA,NA,TRBJ2-5,TGTGCCAGCAGCTTAGTGGCACAGACTCAAGAGACCCAGTACTTC,CASSLVAQTQETQYF
TRBV27,NA,NA,TRBJ2-7,TGTGCCAGCAGCATGGGGGACCGAATCTACGAGCAGTACTTC,CASSMGDRIYEQYF
TRBV27,TRBD2,few,TRBJ2-5,TGTGCCAGCAGCCCCGGGACTAAGGGGCCAGAGACCCAGTACTTC,CASSPGTKGPETQYF
TRBV6-5,NA,NA,TRBJ1-1,TGTGCCAGCAGTTACTCTTCGGAGCCGAACACTGAAGCTTTCTTT,CASSYSSEPNTEAFF
TRBV12-3/TRBV12-4,TRBD2,NA,TRBJ2-1,TGTGCCAGCAGTTGGACTAGCGGCGATGAGCAGTTCTTC,CASSWTSGDEQFF
TRBV7-2,NA,NA,TRBJ2-5,TGTGCCACCACAGGTTTATGGTTACAAGAGACCCAGTACTTC,CATTGLWLQETQYF
TRBV5-1,NA,few,TRBJ1-2,TGCGCCAGCAGAAGGGACAATCTCTATGGCTACACCTTC,CASRRDNLYGYTF
TRBV5-1,TRBD1,NA,TRBJ1-1,TGCGCCAGCAGCATCGGACAGGGGCCGGGGAGCACTGAAGCTTTCTTT,CASSIGQGPGSTEAFF
TRBV7-2,TRBD1,NA,TRBJ2-1,TGTGCCAGCAGCTCTCGGACAGGTCAGTTCTTC,CASSSRTGQFF
TRBV25-1,NA,NA,TRBJ2-1,TGTGCCAGCAGTGACCGCGGACTGGGGCTAAATGAGCAGTTCTTC,CASSDRGLGLNEQFF
TRBV24-1,TRBD1,few,TRBJ2-4,TGTGCCACCAGTGCCCGGGACAGGGTCCACATTCAGTACTTC,CATSARDRVHIQYF
TRBV6-2/TRBV6-3,NA,few,TRBJ2-7,TGTGCCAGCAGCCACCGCGCCGGGGGCTACGAGCAGTACTTC,CASSHRAGGYEQYF
TRBV5-1,NA,NA,TRBJ2-3,TGCGCCAGCAGCGACTCTGAACAGGGAACAGATACGCAGTATTTT,CASSDSEQGTDTQYF
TRBV12-3/TRBV12-4,TRBD1,NA,TRBJ2-3,TGTGCCAGCAGCCTATTTTCGGGGACAGGGTATTTT,CASSLFSGTGYF
TRBV6-1,TRBD2,NA,TRBJ2-7,TGTGCCAGCAGTGAAGAGGGCGGGAGCACCTACGAGCAGTACTTC,CASSEEGGSTYEQYF
TRBV27,NA,NA,TRBJ2-7,TGTGCCAGCAGTCCCGGATATCTCCTGGGCGAGCAGTACTTC,CASSPGYLLGEQYF
TRBV7-8,TRBD1,many,TRBJ2-7,TGTGCCAGCAGCCCACAGGGGGCGTCCCCCTACGAGCAGTACTTC,CASSPQGASPYEQYF
TRBV7-8,TRBD1,NA,TRBJ2-1,TGTGCCAGCAGCTTAGTCGAGGACAGGGGCAGTGAGCAGTTCTTC,CASSLVEDRGSEQFF
TRBV20-1,TRBD1,NA,TRBJ2-7,TGCAGTGCTCCCCGGGGGACAGGGTCCGACGAGCAGTACTTC,CSAPRGTGSDEQYF
TRBV20-1,TRBD2,NA,TRBJ2-3,TGCAGTGCTGGGAGGACTAGCGGTATCCTCACAGATACGCAGTATTTT,CSAGRTSGILTDTQYF
TRBV15,TRBD1,few,TRBJ1-2,TGTGCCACCAGCCCCCGTAGGGGGCCCCTCTATGGCTACACCTTC,CATSPRRGPLYGYTF
TRBV7-9,TRBD1,few,TRBJ1-1,TGTGCCAGCTTTACAGGGGGCGCGGCTGAAGCTTTCTTT,CASFTGGAAEAFF